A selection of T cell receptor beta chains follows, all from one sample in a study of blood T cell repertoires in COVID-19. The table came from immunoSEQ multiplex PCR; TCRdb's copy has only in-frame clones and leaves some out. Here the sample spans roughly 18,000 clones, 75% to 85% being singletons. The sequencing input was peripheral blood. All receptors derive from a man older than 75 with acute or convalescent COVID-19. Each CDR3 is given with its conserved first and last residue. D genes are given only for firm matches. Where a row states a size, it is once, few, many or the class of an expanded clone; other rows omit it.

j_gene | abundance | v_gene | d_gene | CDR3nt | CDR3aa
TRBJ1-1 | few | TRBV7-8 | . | TGTGCCAGCAGCCCCAGTGACAGTAACACTGAAGCTTTCTTT | CASSPSDSNTEAFF
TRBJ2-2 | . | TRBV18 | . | TGTGCCAGCTCACTCAGGGTCGGGGAGCTGTTTTTT | CASSLRVGELFF
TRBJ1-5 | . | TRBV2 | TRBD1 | TGTGCCAGCAGTGGCCTGGCAGGGGGCGCGCGCAATCAGCCCCAGCATTTT | CASSGLAGGARNQPQHF
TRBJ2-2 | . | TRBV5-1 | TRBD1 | TGCGCCAGCAGCTTGTCGGACAGGATTAACACCGGGGAGCTGTTTTTT | CASSLSDRINTGELFF
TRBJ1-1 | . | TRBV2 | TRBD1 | TGTGCCAGCAGTGAACATCGGACAGGGGAATCTGAAGCTTTCTTT | CASSEHRTGESEAFF
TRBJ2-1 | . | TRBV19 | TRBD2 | TGTGCCAGTAGTGTAACTAGCGGGGATTACAATGAGCAGTTCTTC | CASSVTSGDYNEQFF
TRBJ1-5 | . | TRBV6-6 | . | TGTGCCAGCCGAACGACAGACAATAGCAATCAGCCCCAGCATTTT | CASRTTDNSNQPQHF
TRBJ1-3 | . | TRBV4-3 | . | TGCGCCAGCAGCCAAGATGGCACAGCTGGAAACACCATATATTTT | CASSQDGTAGNTIYF
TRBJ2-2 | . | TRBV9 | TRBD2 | TGTGCCAGCAGCGTAGGACTAGCGGGGAGCACCGGGGAGCTGTTTTTT | CASSVGLAGSTGELFF
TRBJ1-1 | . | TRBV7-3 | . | TGTGCCAGCAGCTTAGGACAGTCGAACACTGAAGCTTTCTTT | CASSLGQSNTEAFF
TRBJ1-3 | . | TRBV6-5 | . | TGTGCCAGCAGTTACGAGTACTCTGGAAACACCATATATTTT | CASSYEYSGNTIYF
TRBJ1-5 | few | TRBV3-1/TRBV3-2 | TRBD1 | TGTGCCAGCAGCCAGAGACAGGGTATTAATCAGCCCCAGCATTTT | CASSQRQGINQPQHF
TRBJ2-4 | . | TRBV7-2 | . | TGTGCCAGCAGCTTAGCTCAGACAGCAGCCAAAAACATTCAGTACTTC | CASSLAQTAAKNIQYF
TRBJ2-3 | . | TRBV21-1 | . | TGTGCCAGCAGCAAAGCGACTAGCGGGGGGCAGGGGGTTAGCACAGATACGCAGTATTTT | CASSKATSGGQGVSTDTQYF
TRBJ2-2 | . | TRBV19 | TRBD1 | TGTGCCAGTAGTAGGACAGGGGGCGACGCGAACACCGGGGAGCTGTTTTTT | CASSRTGGDANTGELFF
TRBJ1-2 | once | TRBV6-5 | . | TGTGCCAGCAGTTACTCAGGGGAGGATGGCTACACCTTC | CASSYSGEDGYTF
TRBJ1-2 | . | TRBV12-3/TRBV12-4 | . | TGTGCCAGCAGTCTCAGGGGCACCTATGGCTACACCTTC | CASSLRGTYGYTF
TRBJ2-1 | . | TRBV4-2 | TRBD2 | TGTGCCAGCAGCCTTGAGGGGACTAGCGGACTTTACAATGAGCAGTTCTTC | CASSLEGTSGLYNEQFF
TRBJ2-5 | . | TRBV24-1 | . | TGTGCCACCAGTGATCCCTTGGCACAAGAGACCCAGTACTTC | CATSDPLAQETQYF
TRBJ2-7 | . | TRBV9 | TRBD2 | TGTGCCAGCAGCGTTGCCGGGGGGAGCTCCTACGAGCAGTACTTC | CASSVAGGSSYEQYF
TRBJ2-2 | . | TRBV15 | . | TGTGCCACCAGCAGAGATTTCAAAAGGGCCGGAGGGACCGGGGAGCTGTTTTTT | CATSRDFKRAGGTGELFF
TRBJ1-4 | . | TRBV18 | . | TGTGCCAGCTCACTACGACAGTCTAATGAAAAACTGTTTTTT | CASSLRQSNEKLFF
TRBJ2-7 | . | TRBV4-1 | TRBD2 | TGCGCCAGCAGCCCCCGGACTAGCGGGGGGTCCTCCTACGAGCAGTACTTC | CASSPRTSGGSSYEQYF
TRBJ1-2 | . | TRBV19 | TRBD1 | TGTGCCAGTAGTACCGGGACAGGCCGACCCGGAAAAGCGAACTATGGCTACACCTTC | CASSTGTGRPGKANYGYTF
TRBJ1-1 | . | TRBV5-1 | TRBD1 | TGCGCCAGCAGCTTGGTTCAACAGGGGGCAGGGACTGAAGCTTTCTTT | CASSLVQQGAGTEAFF
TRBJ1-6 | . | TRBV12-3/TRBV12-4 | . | TGTGCCAGCAGTCGCCTGGGGGGTTCACCCCTCCACTTT | CASSRLGGSPLHF
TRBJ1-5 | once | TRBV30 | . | TGTGCCTGGAGTACGCGGAGCAATCAGCCCCAGCATTTT | CAWSTRSNQPQHF
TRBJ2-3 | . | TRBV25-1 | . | TGTGCCAGCAGTGATTCTAGTAGGAGACCCACAGATACGCAGTATTTT | CASSDSSRRPTDTQYF
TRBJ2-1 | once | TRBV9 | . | TGTGCCAGCAGCGGTGGGGACTTGGGCAGCTCCTACAATGAGCAGTTCTTC | CASSGGDLGSSYNEQFF
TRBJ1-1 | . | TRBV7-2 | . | TGTGCCAGCAGCAATACACCGAACACTGAAGCTTTCTTT | CASSNTPNTEAFF
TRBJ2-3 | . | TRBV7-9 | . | TGTGCCAGCAGTTGGCCCTCAACGACTAGCACAGATACGCAGTATTTT | CASSWPSTTSTDTQYF
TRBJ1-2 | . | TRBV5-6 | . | TGTGCCAGCAGCTTGGGGCAGGTCTATGGCTACACCTTC | CASSLGQVYGYTF
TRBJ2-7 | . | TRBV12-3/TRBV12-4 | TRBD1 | TGTGCCAGCAGTAAGGGACAGGGCTACGAGCAGTACTTC | CASSKGQGYEQYF
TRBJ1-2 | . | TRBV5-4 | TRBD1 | TGTGCCAGCAGCTATTGGACAGGGTATGGCTACACCTTC | CASSYWTGYGYTF
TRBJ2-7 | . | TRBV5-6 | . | TGTGCCAGCAGCCAGAACTACGAGCAGTACTTC | CASSQNYEQYF
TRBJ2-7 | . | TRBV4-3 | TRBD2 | TGCGCCAGCAGCCAAGATGTAGCGGGGGCCGGGTACGAGCAGTACTTC | CASSQDVAGAGYEQYF
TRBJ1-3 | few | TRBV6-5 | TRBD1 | TGTGCCAGCAGGGACAGGGCAGGTGGAAACACCATATATTTT | CASRDRAGGNTIYF
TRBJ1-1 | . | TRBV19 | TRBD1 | TGTGCCAGTAGTACTACAGGGGGTACTGAAGCTTTCTTT | CASSTTGGTEAFF
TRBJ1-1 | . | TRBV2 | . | TGTGCCAGCAGTGAAATACAGAACACTGAAGCTTTCTTT | CASSEIQNTEAFF
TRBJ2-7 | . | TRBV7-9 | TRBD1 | TGTGCCAGCAGAGGGACAGGGCGAGGCGGCGAGCAGTACTTC | CASRGTGRGGEQYF
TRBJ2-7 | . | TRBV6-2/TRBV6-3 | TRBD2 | TGTGCCAGCAGTTACGCGGGGGTCTCCTACGAGCAGTACTTC | CASSYAGVSYEQYF
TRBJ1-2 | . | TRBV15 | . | TGTGCCACCAGCTCGTACTTCTCCTATGGCTACACCTTC | CATSSYFSYGYTF
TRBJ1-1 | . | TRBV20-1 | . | TGCAGTGCTAGTAGCCAGGCGGGGCAAACGGAAGCTTTCTTT | CSASSQAGQTEAFF
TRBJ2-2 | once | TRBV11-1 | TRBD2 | TGTGCCAGCAGCTTGGTAGCGGGGGGTTCCGGGGAGCTGTTTTTT | CASSLVAGGSGELFF
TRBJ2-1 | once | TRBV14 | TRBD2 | TGTGCCAGCAGTCCACGACTAGCGGTAGCCTCGGCGAGGGACAATGAGCAGTTCTTC | CASSPRLAVASARDNEQFF
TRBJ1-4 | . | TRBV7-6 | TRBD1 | TGTGCCAGCAGGGGACAGGGGATAGCAACTAATGAAAAACTGTTTTTT | CASRGQGIATNEKLFF
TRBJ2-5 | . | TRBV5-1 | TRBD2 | TGCGCCAGCAGCTTTGGTTTTGTAGCGGGGGGACAAGAGACCCAGTACTTC | CASSFGFVAGGQETQYF
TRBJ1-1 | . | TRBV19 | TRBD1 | TGTGCCAGTAGTCTAAGGACAGGGGGCGACACTGAAGCTTTCTTT | CASSLRTGGDTEAFF
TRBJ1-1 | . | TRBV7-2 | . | TGTGCCAGCAGCCGGATAGGCGGGTTGAACACTGAAGCTTTCTTT | CASSRIGGLNTEAFF
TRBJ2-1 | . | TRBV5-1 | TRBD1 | TGCGCCAGCAGCTTCGGGACAGGGAACCTTGAGCAGTTCTTC | CASSFGTGNLEQFF
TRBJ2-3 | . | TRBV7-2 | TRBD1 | TGTGCCAGCAGATTACAGGGGGCAACAGATACGCAGTATTTT | CASRLQGATDTQYF
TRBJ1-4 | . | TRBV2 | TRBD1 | TGTGCCAGCAGTGAAACAGGGGTGCCTAATGAAAAACTGTTTTTT | CASSETGVPNEKLFF
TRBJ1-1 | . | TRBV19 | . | TGTGCCAGTAGCCTGACAGGAACGAACACTGAAGCTTTCTTT | CASSLTGTNTEAFF
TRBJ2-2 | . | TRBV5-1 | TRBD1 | TGCGCCAGCAGCCTGACAGGGTTGGACACCGGGGAGCTGTTTTTT | CASSLTGLDTGELFF
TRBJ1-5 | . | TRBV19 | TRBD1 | TGTGCCAGTACACCAGGGGGCTCCCTTAATGTCAATCAGCCCCAGCATTTT | CASTPGGSLNVNQPQHF
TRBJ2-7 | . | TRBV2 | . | TGTGCCAGCACCAGCACAGGGTATCCCTACGAGCAGTACTTC | CASTSTGYPYEQYF
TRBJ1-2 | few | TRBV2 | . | TGTGCCAGCAGAGGGGGGAGGGGAGCTAACTATGGCTACACCTTC | CASRGGRGANYGYTF
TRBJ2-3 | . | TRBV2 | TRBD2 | TGTGCCAGCACAGGACTAGAGCGGAGCACAGATACGCAGTATTTT | CASTGLERSTDTQYF
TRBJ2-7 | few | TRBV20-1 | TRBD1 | TGCAGTGCTAGTAAAACAGGGGGCGGCAACTACGAGCAGTACTTC | CSASKTGGGNYEQYF
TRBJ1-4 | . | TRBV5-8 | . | TGTGCCAGCAGCCCGATAGGGGAGCGGGGTGAAAAACTGTTTTTT | CASSPIGERGEKLFF